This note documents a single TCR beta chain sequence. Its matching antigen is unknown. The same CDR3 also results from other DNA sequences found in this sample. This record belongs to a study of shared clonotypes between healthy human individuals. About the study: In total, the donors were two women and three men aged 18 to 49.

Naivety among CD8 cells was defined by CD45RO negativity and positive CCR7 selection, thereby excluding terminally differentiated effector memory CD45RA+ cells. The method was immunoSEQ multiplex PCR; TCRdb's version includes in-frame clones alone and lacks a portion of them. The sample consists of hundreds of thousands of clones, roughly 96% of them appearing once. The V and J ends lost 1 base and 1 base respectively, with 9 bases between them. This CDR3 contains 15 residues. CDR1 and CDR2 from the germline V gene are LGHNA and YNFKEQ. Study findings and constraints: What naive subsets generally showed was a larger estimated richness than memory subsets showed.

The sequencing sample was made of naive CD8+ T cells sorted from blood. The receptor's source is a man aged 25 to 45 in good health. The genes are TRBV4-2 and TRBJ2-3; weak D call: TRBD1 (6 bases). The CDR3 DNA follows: TGTGCCAGCAGCCAAGGTGAGGGGGGCACAGATACGCAGTATTTT. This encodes CASSQGEGGTDTQYF.